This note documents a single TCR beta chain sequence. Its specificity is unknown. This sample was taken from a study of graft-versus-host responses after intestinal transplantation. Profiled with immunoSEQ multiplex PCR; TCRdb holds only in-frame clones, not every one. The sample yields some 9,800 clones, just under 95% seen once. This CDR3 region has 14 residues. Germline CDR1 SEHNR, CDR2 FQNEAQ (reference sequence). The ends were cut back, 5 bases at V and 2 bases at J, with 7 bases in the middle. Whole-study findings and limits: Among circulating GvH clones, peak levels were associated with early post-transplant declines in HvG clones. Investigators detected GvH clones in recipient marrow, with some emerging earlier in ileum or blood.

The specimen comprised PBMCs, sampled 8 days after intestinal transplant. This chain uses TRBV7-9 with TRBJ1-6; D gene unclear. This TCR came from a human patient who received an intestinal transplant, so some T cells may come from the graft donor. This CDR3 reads CASSLGTYNSPLHF. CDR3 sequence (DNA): TGTGCCAGCAGCCTGGGCACCTATAATTCACCCCTCCACTTT.